Listed here are 7 T cell receptor beta chains from one sample, sequenced in a study of blood T cell repertoires in COVID-19. Using immunoSEQ multiplex PCR, the repertoire was profiled, and TCRdb retains in-frame clones only, with some absent. The sample consists of more than 300,000 clones, 88% of them appearing once. Sequencing was done on a sample of PBMCs or T cells enriched from blood (not recorded which). These receptor sequences come from a woman aged 18-29 years who had recovered from COVID-19.

The rearrangement links TRBV2 to TRBJ2-3; 9 positions agree with TRBD2. CDR1 and CDR2 (germline): SNHLY, FYNNEI. With 7 bases clipped from V and 8 bases from J, the junction kept 10 bases outside the gene matches. The CDR3 is 14 amino acids. The chain's CDR3 is CASTSGGSSGTQYF. The CDR3 DNA follows: TGTGCCAGCACGAGCGGGGGGTCCTCGGGTACGCAGTATTTT.

This clone appeared a single time. V and J are TRBV19 and TRBJ1-5; TRBD1 matches at 10 bases. The CDR3 runs to 15 residues. Looked up from germline, CDR1 is LNHDA and CDR2 is SQIVND (reference sequence). V shed 6 bases and J 3 bases; nucleotides not matched to a gene: 5. DNA for the CDR3: TGTGCCAGTAGGGGGACAGGGGTCTACAATCAGCCCCAGCATTTT. This translates into CASRGTGVYNQPQHF.

The V gene is TRBV3-1 (or the pseudogene TRBV3-2), the J gene TRBJ1-5; D unclear. Trimming cost V 3 bases and J 7 bases, with 10 bases left between them. The CDR3 covers 13 residues. CDR1 and CDR2 (germline): LGHDT, YNNKEL (reference sequence). This CDR3 reads CASSQGGPQPQHF. CDR3 coding DNA: TGTGCCAGCAGCCAGGGCGGGCCCCAGCCCCAGCATTTT.

The chain employs TRBV6-5 and TRBJ2-2; TRBD2 matches 8 bases. Losses at the gene ends were 2 bases for V and 4 bases for J; bases not matched to a gene: 3. CDR3 length equals 15 residues. The germline V gene encodes CDR1 MNHEY and CDR2 SVGAGI. CDR3 region: CASSYSGGITGELFF. The CDR3 bases are TGTGCCAGCAGTTACAGCGGGGGTATCACCGGGGAGCTGTTTTTT.

The chain recombines TRBV12-2 with TRBJ2-3; the D call in the table, TRBD2, was not verified against the DNA. TRBV12-2 is marked as a pseudogene. The CDR3 is 16 amino acids. This chain's CDR3 is CASRLARFSSTDTQYF. In DNA form, the CDR3 reads TGTGCAAGTCGCTTAGCGCGGTTCTCTAGCACAGATACGCAGTATTTT.

The chain has TRBV28 and TRBJ2-1; perhaps TRBD1 as D (6 bases). The germline V and J ends were trimmed by 3 bases and 4 bases, with 13 bases remaining between them. CDR3 size: 15 residues. The germline gives CDR1 MDHEN, CDR2 SYDVKM. Here the CDR3 reads CASSFAGTPYNEQFF. CDR3 coding DNA: TGTGCCAGCAGTTTTGCCGGGACACCGTACAATGAGCAGTTCTTC. Full variable domain (remainder filled in from reference TRBV28 and TRBJ2-1): DVKVTQSSRYLVKRTGEKVFLECVQDMDHENMFWYRQDPGLGLRLIYFSYDVKMKEKGDIPEGYSVSREKKERFSLILESASTNQTSMYLCASSFAGTPYNEQFFGPGTRLTVL.

J is TRBJ2-1 and V is TRBV29-1, with 8 bases that match TRBD1. The CDR3 runs to 14 residues. Trimming at V came to 4 bases and at J to 3 bases, leaving 5 bases not matched to a gene. Germline V gene data show CDR1 as SQVTM and CDR2 as ANQGSEA. The CDR3 nucleotides are TGCAGCGTTGCCGAGACAGGGGACTACAATGAGCAGTTCTTC. Its protein product is CSVAETGDYNEQFF.